These 6 T cell receptor beta chains came from one sample sequenced in a study of CD8 T cells in ankylosing spondylitis. Study-level points and caveats: For ankylosing spondylitis blood, a TCR beta motif of under 10 highly homologous variants appeared characteristic.

TCRdb re-called the 5' RACE reads through MiXCR, storing one row per CDR3 protein. Among some 400,000 distinct CDR3 sequences listed, approximately 20% were seen once. No cognate antigen is known for these TCRs. Source material: blood, either unsorted or a sorted T cell fraction (not recorded which). Every receptor here comes from a male donor with ankylosing spondylitis.

This rearrangement joins TRBV6-2 or TRBV6-3 to TRBJ1-1; the D is unclear. The germline gives CDR1 MNHEY, CDR2 SVGEGT. V was trimmed by 6 bases and J by 3 bases, leaving 20 bases between them. CDR3 size: 16 residues. This CDR3 is CASSDGFRGGDTEAFF. The CDR3 coding sequence is TGTGCCAGCAGCGATGGATTCCGGGGAGGAGACACTGAAGCTTTCTTT.

The gene calls are TRBV7-2 and TRBJ2-4, with D uncertain. Trimming removed 9 bases from V and 1 base from J, with 13 bases in between. Germline CDR1 is SGHTA and CDR2 is FQGNSA. This CDR3 is built from 14 residues. Written as DNA, the CDR3 is TGTGCCAGATCTGGCGTCCAGGCCAAAAACATTCAGTACTTC. Its translation is CARSGVQAKNIQYF.

V is TRBV18 and J is TRBJ2-7, with D unresolved. The CDR3 loop spans 13 amino acids. Germline V gives CDR1 KGHSH, CDR2 LQKENI. Trimming shortened V by 2 bases and J by 3 bases, and 8 bases separated the two germline ends. CDR3 DNA sequence: TGTGCCAGCTCACCAGAACAGAACTACGAGCAGTACTTC. It codes for CASSPEQNYEQYF. Using reference TRBV18 and TRBJ2-7 for the parts outside the CDR3, the full variable domain is NAGVMQNPRHLVRRRGQEARLRCSPMKGHSHVYWYRQLPEEGLKFMVYLQKENIIDESGMPKERFSAEFPKEGPSILRIQQVVRGDSAAYFCASSPEQNYEQYFGPGTRLTVT.

This clonotype showed up just a few times. The V gene is TRBV10-3, the J gene TRBJ2-3; tentatively, D is TRBD2 (5 bases). CDR3 size: 19 residues. The V and J ends lost 0 bases and 1 base respectively, with 20 bases between them. Germline lookup yields CDR1 ENHRY and CDR2 SYGVKD. CDR3 protein: CAISESTLSGGPGTDTQYF. Here the CDR3 DNA reads TGTGCCATCAGTGAGTCGACTTTATCAGGCGGGCCCGGCACAGATACGCAGTATTTT.

In this sample, this clonotype turned up a few times. The chain carries TRBV2 and TRBJ2-4, with D perhaps TRBD1 (6 bases). V was pared by 5 bases and J by 8 bases, with 16 bases between. CDR3 length equals 14 residues. CDR1 and CDR2 from the germline V gene are SNHLY and FYNNEI. In DNA, the CDR3 is TGTGCCAGCAGTCCCACAGGGTCGGTAGACATTCAGTACTTC. It is translated as CASSPTGSVDIQYF.

This clonotype was counted at least ten times. DNA of the CDR3: TGTGCCAGCACCAAAAGCCGCAGGGGGGAAGAAGCTTTCTTT. Residues: CASTKSRRGEEAFF. J is TRBJ1-1 and V is TRBV12-3 or TRBV12-4, with 7 bases that match TRBD1. There are 14 residues in the CDR3. Trimming at V came to 7 bases and at J to 8 bases, leaving 13 bases not matched to a gene.